Below, one T cell receptor (beta chain) is given with its context. Its specific antigen is unknown. One base away there is no much larger clone; base qualities are not given. Counted from cysteine to phenylalanine, this CDR3 has 15 amino acids. The CDR3 DNA has 45 bases and is translated from base 1. Trimming removed 5 bases from V and 3 bases from J; the gene matches leave 4 bases unexplained. CDR1 and CDR2 are drawn from the germline V gene (reference sequence): LNHDA, SQIVND. The data stem from a study of CD4 T cells in relation to SARS-CoV-2 and coronaviruses (dated by TCRdb to 2020 to 2023). Regarding the research as a whole: In the ViraFEST assay, PBMCs were grown with antigen for 10 days, and TCR beta CDR3s were then sequenced to identify antigen-specific clonal expansions. A median age of around 38 years, with a range of roughly 21 to 75 years, was recorded for the full convalescent cohort of around 12 patients. A different TCR-beta assay, based on Illumina, was used to sequence expansion assays from other donors in the study. Samples from a few pre-COVID donors and the naive versus memory experiments were sequenced with the Adaptive Biotechnologies TCR-sequencing kit; other data were Illumina-based. The approximately 12 convalescent patients included 8 males and 4 females; two subjects were Hispanic. Using patient-derived lymphoblastoid cell lines, the shared crossreactive spike epitopes were mapped to their HLA restriction. The study assessed, at the TCR clonotype level, memory CD4+ T cell crossreactivity between SARS-CoV-2 and common cold coronavirus spike proteins. What the study reported, not specific to this receptor: Compared with monoreactive clones, crossreactive clones had significantly weaker SARS-CoV-2-driven expansion, a result consistent with antigenic imprinting. Memory CD4+ clonotypes crossrecognizing SARS-CoV-2 and at least one common cold coronavirus spike were found in approximately 60% of donors. Because no donor provided both pre-pandemic and post-infection samples, tracing the source of pre-existing responses was limited. Since the crossreactivity analysis centred on spike protein, crossreactivity against other viral proteins was not assessed. The study was limited by small numbers of patients and tested TCRs. Sequencing of naive versus memory cells indicated that the assay detects memory recall responses, not primary responses primed during culture.

CEF-cultured naive and memory CD4+ T cell DNA received survey-level immunoSEQ TCR-beta sequencing. As for the original processing: During preprocessing, nonproductive sequences were discarded, as were any CDR3s that did not begin with C, did not end with F or W, or were shorter than 7 amino acids. The MANAFEST web app was used to call antigen-specific clonotypes on the basis of expansion compared with the reference and with other culture wells. A clone was considered positive if significant expansion relative to the reference culture was observed in 2 of 3 replicate wells at an FDR below 0.05. A further requirement for positive clones was significant expansion compared with all other tandem wells, along with an odds ratio above 5. Cultured and uncultured naive and memory CD4+ repertoires were searched for CDR3s previously identified as spike- and CEF-reactive. Pairwise Levenshtein distance, computed with the stringdist R package after three terminal residues were trimmed from each end, was used as the measure of CDR3 homology. Here the immuneACCESS table is served through TCRdb, limited to in-frame sequences with V and J called. Missing clones are a known gap in these copies; in checked studies unresolved V genes cover under half, and the rest lacks a known reason. From that table come the V and J calls and clone size; the DNA was used to work out D and trimming. The sample yields over 35,000 clones; around four fifths were counted once. Around 21% of the sample comes from the top ten.

To separate naive from memory CD4+ T cells, cryopreserved PBMCs first underwent CD4 enrichment and then EasySep naive CD4+ T cell enrichment. Sorted naive or memory CD4+ T cells (10^5) were cultured 1:1 with T cell-depleted PBMCs and CEF peptides for over eight days. In general, triplicate replicate wells were used for every peptide culture condition. Ficoll-Paque PLUS gradient centrifugation was used to isolate PBMCs from either whole blood or leukapheresis product. PBMCs were either cryopreserved at -140 degrees C or used fresh in the expansion assay. The QIAamp Micro DNA Kit was used to extract genomic DNA from the CD4+ T cells.

Material: memory CD4+ T cells from PBMCs, cultured in vitro. What this sample's cell subset or site label stands for: memory (non-naive) CD4+ T cells. The sequence derives from an adult with COVID-19. This chain joins TRBV19 to TRBJ1-4, with 9 central nucleotides matching TRBD1. CDR3 loop: CASSPGQGPNEKLFF. The sequenced DNA: TGTGCCAGTAGTCCGGGACAGGGTCCTAATGAAAAACTGTTTTTT.